These 3 T cell receptor beta chains were all obtained from the same sample, sequenced in a study of cytomegalovirus exposure and HLA in healthy donors. The study ran its PCR with 60 Vbeta and 13 Jbeta primers. Sequenced by immunoSEQ multiplex PCR; TCRdb stores in-frame clones only, minus some. The table lists tens of thousands of clones, approximately 76% of them singletons. The sample comprised PBMCs. The receptors come from a male donor in good health and CMV-seronegative.

The chain links TRBV27 to TRBJ2-7; 13 bases line up with TRBD2. The CDR3 spans 20 residues. Germline trimming cut 6 bases from V and 3 bases from J; bases unmatched to any gene: 20. The germline V gene has CDR1 MNHEY and CDR2 SMNVEV (reference sequence). Here the CDR3 DNA reads TGTGCCAGCAGCCGGAAGGGACGGCGGGGACTAGCGGGGATTCTCTACGAGCAGTACTTC. This codes for CASSRKGRRGLAGILYEQYF.

This chain uses TRBV7-2 with TRBJ2-1; D is unresolved. The CDR3 is 17 amino acids. CDR1 and CDR2 from the germline V gene are SGHTA and FQGNSA. V was trimmed by 5 bases and J by 1 base, leaving 18 bases between them. Written as DNA, the CDR3 is TGTGCCAGCAGCCTGTCCCCTAGGAACCCTTCCTACAATGAGCAGTTCTTC. Residues: CASSLSPRNPSYNEQFF.

The gene calls are TRBV28 and TRBJ1-1; the D gene is possibly TRBD1 (6 bases). V dropped 7 bases and J dropped 1 base, with 10 bases sitting between them. The germline V gene encodes CDR1 MDHEN and CDR2 SYDVKM. The CDR3 spans 13 residues. CDR3 DNA: TGTGCCAGCACCATACAGGGGAACACTGAAGCTTTCTTT. This translates into CASTIQGNTEAFF.